This T cell receptor (beta chain) originates from a study of T cells in Graves' hyperthyroidism and ophthalmopathy. Study overall: Pretreatment peripheral blood was obtained at initial diagnosis. Study observations and caveats: Among clonotypes expanded in thyroid above 0.001, most were also found in blood. By a 13 V-J model, ophthalmopathy was set apart from stable hyperthyroidism.

Not enrolled were patients with uncontrolled infection, other autoimmune disease, pregnancy or lactation. This clonotype came up many times. Its specificity is unknown. Amplification targeted TCR beta CDR3 regions from RNA transcripts. The TCR CDR3 first-round RT-PCR relied on the HTBI primer set. TCRdb called the multiplex PCR reads again in MiXCR, with one record for every CDR3 protein. The sample lists 600,000 or so distinct CDR3 sequences; more than 12% were seen once. Germline CDR1 and CDR2: LGHNT and FRNRAP. The CDR3 sequence is 14 residues long. Trimming pared 6 bases from V and 7 bases from J, leaving 18 bases between.

Sample: blood. The V gene is TRBV12-5, the J gene TRBJ1-1; TRBD1 is a possible D gene (5 bases). This sequence originates from a woman in her forties or fifties with Graves' ophthalmopathy. The CDR3 sequence: CASGRGGGVSEAFF. The CDR3 DNA reads TGTGCTAGTGGGAGGGGCGGGGGGGTAAGTGAAGCTTTCTTT.